Below, 9 T cell receptor beta chains from the same sample are listed, as sequenced in a study of shared clonotypes between healthy human individuals. This table comes from immunoSEQ multiplex PCR, and its TCRdb copy is limited to in-frame clones, with some not included. This sample carries about 2 million clones, roughly 95% of them seen once, and the ten largest clones take more than 0.1%. Material for sequencing was naive CD4+ T cells sorted from blood. Subset reported: CD45RA+ positively selected. Every receptor here comes from a man aged 18 to 35 in good health.

With respect to this clone: A read error may explain this, as a much larger clone is one base away. The V gene is TRBV5-4, the J gene TRBJ1-2; a weak D match, TRBD1 (6 bases). The length of the CDR3 is 13 residues. Germline CDR1 SGHNT, CDR2 YYREEE (reference sequence). CDR3 bases: TGTGCCAGCGGCTTACCAGGGGTGAATGGCTACACCTTC. Protein: CASGLPGVNGYTF.

The V and J genes are TRBV6-5 and TRBJ2-7; 7 bases match TRBD2. The junction had 3 bases not matched to a gene; V was cut back by 2 bases and J by 5 bases. CDR1 and CDR2 from the germline V gene are MNHEY and SVGAGI. This CDR3 is built from 13 residues. The CDR3 reads CASSYDGLDEQYF. The CDR3 DNA sequence: TGTGCCAGCAGTTACGATGGACTAGACGAGCAGTACTTC.

This clone was detected once. This chain links TRBV5-1 with TRBJ1-2, with TRBD1 identical over 9 bases. After removal of 3 bases from V and 6 bases from J, the junction contained 6 bases not matched to a gene. The germline gives CDR1 SGHRS, CDR2 YFSETQ. This CDR3 region has 14 residues. Here the CDR3 DNA reads TGCGCCAGCAGCTGGGGGACAGGGATCGATGGCTACACCTTC. Protein: CASSWGTGIDGYTF.

This sequence joins TRBV25-1 and TRBJ2-1, with TRBD2 identical over 15 bases. Germline values: CDR1 MGHDK, CDR2 SYGVNS. V lost 2 bases to trimming and J lost 5 bases; unmatched junction nucleotides: 4. CDR3 length equals 17 residues. DNA for the CDR3: TGTGCCAGCAGTGAAGCGGGACTAGCGGGAGGCCACAATGAGCAGTTCTTC. This codes for CASSEAGLAGGHNEQFF.

The V call is TRBV7-9, the J call TRBJ2-7, with TRBD2 identical over 7 bases. The CDR3 sequence is 16 residues long. Trimming cost V 5 bases and J 1 base; bases outside gene matches: 11. Germline V gene sequence: CDR1 SEHNR, CDR2 FQNEAQ (reference sequence). CDR3 loop: CASSHGGGVKSYEQYF. CDR3 nucleotide sequence: TGTGCCAGCAGCCATGGTGGGGGGGTGAAGTCCTACGAGCAGTACTTC.

This chain joins TRBV6-6 and TRBJ1-2, with D maybe TRBD1 (6 bases). This CDR3 region has 14 residues. Looked up from germline, CDR1 is MNHNY and CDR2 is SVGAGI (reference sequence). Trimming left V 5 bases short and J 0 bases short, with 10 bases between. The CDR3 is CASSPRDTNYGYTF. The CDR3 bases are TGTGCCAGCAGTCCCCGGGACACTAACTATGGCTACACCTTC.

The chain is built from TRBV25-1 and TRBJ2-5; D perhaps matches TRBD1 (5 bases). CDR1 MGHDK and CDR2 SYGVNS come from the germline V gene. There are 15 residues in the CDR3. V lost 2 bases to trimming and J lost 5 bases, with 15 bases between them. Written as DNA, the CDR3 is TGTGCCAGCAGTGAAGTGGGGCTAGACGCCGAGACCCAGTACTTC. It translates to CASSEVGLDAETQYF.

The chain links TRBV6-5 to TRBJ2-4, with 9 nucleotides matching TRBD1. V shed 6 bases, J shed 7 bases, and the junction held 4 bases outside the gene matches. The CDR3 extends over 13 amino acids. Germline values: CDR1 MNHEY, CDR2 SVGAGI. The CDR3 DNA reads as TGTGCCAGCAGGTCTGACAGGGGGAACATTCAGTACTTC. As protein: CASRSDRGNIQYF.

J is TRBJ2-3 and V is TRBV5-1; D may be TRBD2 (5 bases). The CDR3 runs to 15 residues. CDR1 SGHRS and CDR2 YFSETQ come from the germline V gene. With 0 bases removed from V and 2 bases from J, the gap between germline ends came to 10 bases. In DNA form, the CDR3 reads TGCGCCAGCAGCTTGGCTCTAGCTGACACAGATACGCAGTATTTT. This sequence encodes CASSLALADTDTQYF.